The next 26 T cell receptor beta chains were all read from a single sample in a study of PD-L1 blockade in urothelial cancer. Clones were sequenced by immunoSEQ multiplex PCR, and TCRdb holds only the in-frame ones, with some missing. The sample shows 70,000 to 90,000 clones, 82% of them seen only once. The input for sequencing was PBMCs, taken around atezolizumab (anti-PD-L1) treatment. All receptors come from a man between 65 and 80 years old with urothelial cancer.

Details on this clone: This specimen includes other DNA sequences encoding the same CDR3. The gene calls are TRBV2 and TRBJ2-7; TRBD1 matches at 8 bases. V shed 8 bases, J shed 3 bases, and the junction held 3 bases outside the gene matches. CDR3 length equals 12 residues. Looked up from germline, CDR1 is SNHLY and CDR2 is FYNNEI. Here the CDR3 DNA reads TGTGCCAGCTCCGACAGGGGCTACGAGCAGTACTTC. Translation gives CASSDRGYEQYF.

The chain uses TRBV6-4 and TRBJ2-3; 8 nucleotides match TRBD2. CDR3 length equals 16 residues. J was trimmed by 3 bases and V by 5 bases; bases with no gene match: 10. Germline assignment: CDR1 MRHNA and CDR2 SNTAGT. The CDR3 loop is CASSPGGALDTDTQYF. The CDR3 DNA is TGTGCCAGCAGTCCCGGGGGGGCCCTGGATACAGATACGCAGTATTTT.

The chain couples TRBV5-6 to TRBJ2-1; 9 bases align to TRBD1. J lost 10 bases, V lost 0 bases, and 14 bases had no gene match. This CDR3 has 17 residues. The germline V gene has CDR1 SGHDT and CDR2 YYEEEE. The CDR3 region is CASSLEYRGLALTEQFF. As DNA, the CDR3 is TGTGCCAGCAGCTTGGAGTACAGGGGGCTGGCCCTCACCGAGCAGTTCTTC.

The chain has TRBV7-3 and TRBJ2-1; D is possibly TRBD1 (6 bases). V was trimmed by 3 bases and J by 5 bases, leaving 14 bases between them. CDR1 and CDR2 from the germline V gene are SGHTA and FQGTGA. CDR3 length equals 15 residues. DNA for the CDR3: TGTGCCAGCAGCTTTACAGGGCTGACTAACAATGAGCAGTTCTTC. It codes for CASSFTGLTNNEQFF.

V and J are TRBV7-3 and TRBJ2-1, with 10 positions matching TRBD1. Unmatched junction bases numbered 2, after V lost 2 bases and J lost 4 bases. This CDR3 contains 15 residues. Per germline, CDR1 SGHTA and CDR2 FQGTGA. CDR3 DNA: TGTGCCAGCAGCTTAGGGACAGGGGTATACAATGAGCAGTTCTTC. Its protein product is CASSLGTGVYNEQFF.

V gene TRBV7-2 combines with J gene TRBJ2-1; TRBD2 might be the D (6 bases). V lost 5 bases to trimming and J lost 5 bases, with 10 bases between them. This CDR3 has 13 amino acids. CDR1 and CDR2 from the germline V gene are SGHTA and FQGNSA. The CDR3 protein is CASSPGLDNEQFF. The DNA for the CDR3 is TGTGCCAGCAGCCCGGGACTCGACAATGAGCAGTTCTTC. Using reference TRBV7-2 and TRBJ2-1 for the parts outside the CDR3, the full variable domain is GAGVSQSPSNKVTEKGKDVELRCDPISGHTALYWYRQSLGQGLEFLIYFQGNSAPDKSGLPSDRFSAERTGGSVSTLTIQRTQQEDSAVYLCASSPGLDNEQFFGPGTRLTVL.

The V call is TRBV6-6, the J call TRBJ1-1, with 7 bases lining up with TRBD1. The CDR3 length is 16 residues. Per the germline V gene, CDR1 is MNHNY and CDR2 is SVGAGI (reference sequence). V lost 6 bases to trimming and J lost 3 bases; unmatched junction nucleotides: 13. CDR3 nucleotides: TGTGCCAGCAGATCCTTAGAAAGGGGGCTGTACACTGAAGCTTTCTTT. Its protein product is CASRSLERGLYTEAFF.

The CDR3 loop is CASSEQGGISGNTIYF. The DNA of the CDR3 is TGTGCCAGCAGCGAACAGGGAGGGATCTCTGGAAACACCATATATTTT. The chain recombines TRBV7-9 with TRBJ1-3, with D possibly matching TRBD1 (6 bases). Trimming took off 5 bases at V and 0 bases at J, with 14 bases between the two ends. This CDR3 contains 16 residues. CDR1 is SEHNR and CDR2 is FQNEAQ in the germline V gene (reference sequence).

This clone has only a few counts. The chain combines TRBV19 with TRBJ2-7; D possibly corresponds to TRBD2 (5 bases). In germline, CDR1 is LNHDA, CDR2 SQIVND (reference sequence). Trimming cost V 3 bases and J 4 bases, with 7 bases left between them. This CDR3 spans 12 amino acids. CDR3 residues: CASSIPGYEQYF. The DNA of the CDR3 is TGTGCCAGTAGTATTCCGGGGTACGAGCAGTACTTC.

V usage is TRBV19 and J usage is TRBJ1-1; D may be TRBD1 (6 bases). CDR3 size: 15 residues. CDR1 LNHDA and CDR2 SQIVND come from the germline V gene (reference sequence). The germline V and J ends were trimmed by 5 bases and 4 bases, with 17 bases remaining between them. The CDR3 DNA sequence: TGTGCCAGTAGTCCACGCACAGGGTTGGCCACTGAAGCTTTCTTT. Translated, it gives CASSPRTGLATEAFF.

This chain connects TRBV11-2 to TRBJ2-2; TRBD2 aligns across 10 bases. Looked up from germline, CDR1 is SGHAT and CDR2 is FQNNGV. CDR3 length: 14 amino acids. V trimming: 5 bases; J trimming: 5 bases; junction bases outside the gene matches: 2. The CDR3: CASSPGLATGELFF. The DNA for the CDR3 is TGTGCCAGCAGCCCGGGACTAGCGACCGGGGAGCTGTTTTTT. The whole variable domain, filled in from reference TRBV11-2 and TRBJ2-2, reads EAGVAQSPRYKIIEKRQSVAFWCNPISGHATLYWYQQILGQGPKLLIQFQNNGVVDDSQLPKDRFSAERLKGVDSTLKIQPAKLEDSAVYLCASSPGLATGELFFGEGSRLTVL.

V gene TRBV4-3 combines with J gene TRBJ1-1; D gene uncertain. Trimming took off 0 bases at V and 1 base at J, with 6 bases between the two ends. Germline assignment: CDR1 LGHNA and CDR2 YSLEER. This CDR3 has 14 amino acids. This chain's CDR3 is CASSQERANTEAFF. The CDR3, as DNA: TGCGCCAGCAGCCAAGAGAGGGCGAACACTGAAGCTTTCTTT.

This chain links TRBV10-3 with TRBJ2-7, with TRBD2 matching 12 bases. Trimming at V came to 8 bases and at J to 2 bases, leaving 4 bases not matched to a gene. The CDR3 sequence is 14 residues long. Germline V gene sequence: CDR1 ENHRY, CDR2 SYGVKD. The CDR3 bases are TGTGCCATCTCCCCTAGCGGGGGGGCCTACGAGCAGTACTTC. Protein product: CAISPSGGAYEQYF.

V usage is TRBV5-1 and J usage is TRBJ1-5, with 7 nucleotides matching TRBD1. This CDR3 contains 15 residues. Trimming took 4 bases from V and 0 from J; bases not matched to a gene: 4. Germline CDR1 is SGHRS and CDR2 is YFSETQ. DNA for the CDR3: TGCGCCAGCAGCATGACAGGGATTAGCAATCAGCCCCAGCATTTT. Translation gives CASSMTGISNQPQHF.

The V and J genes are TRBV9 and TRBJ2-3, with 13 bases that match TRBD2. CDR1 SGDLS and CDR2 YYNGEE come from the germline V gene. V lost 4 bases to trimming and J lost 0 bases; unmatched junction nucleotides: 8. CDR3 length: 18 residues. CDR3 loop: CASSFPTSGGTSTDTQYF. The CDR3 DNA is TGTGCCAGCAGCTTCCCGACTAGCGGGGGGACGAGCACAGATACGCAGTATTTT.

Only a few counts were recorded for this clone. The rearrangement uses TRBV5-1 and TRBJ2-2, with TRBD2 matching 11 bases. The CDR3 runs 17 residues. The germline V gene has CDR1 SGHRS and CDR2 YFSETQ. Trimming removed 3 bases from V and 4 bases from J; junction bases left unmatched: 8. The CDR3 protein is CASSSFDTSGSTGELFF. The DNA for the CDR3 is TGCGCCAGCAGCTCCTTCGATACTAGCGGGAGCACCGGGGAGCTGTTTTTT.

This sequence joins TRBV30 and TRBJ2-1; 9 nucleotides agree with TRBD2. The CDR3 totals 13 residues. In germline, CDR1 is GTSNPN, CDR2 SVGIG (reference sequence). The trim removed 0 bases at V and 14 bases at J, leaving 8 bases unmatched. The CDR3 DNA is TGTGCCTGGAGTGTCGGTGGCGGGAGGGGGAAGTTCTTC. This translates into CAWSVGGGRGKFF.

The genes are TRBV7-3 and TRBJ1-1; 9 bases map to TRBD1. J was trimmed by 5 bases and V by 5 bases; bases with no gene match: 3. This CDR3 has 13 residues. Germline V gene sequence: CDR1 SGHTA, CDR2 FQGTGA. The CDR3 bases are TGTGCCAGCAGCGTCGACAGGGGGACTGAAGCTTTCTTT. It yields the protein CASSVDRGTEAFF.

This chain uses TRBV6-1 with TRBJ2-3; possible D gene TRBD2, 5 bases. CDR1 and CDR2 (germline): MNHNS, SASEGT. V lost 4 bases and J 0 bases, leaving 8 bases between the germline ends. CDR3 length: 14 residues. CDR3 nucleotides: TGTGCCAGCAGTGCCAGGAGGAGCACAGATACGCAGTATTTT. Its translation: CASSARRSTDTQYF.

The chain links TRBV15 to TRBJ1-3, with 9 nucleotides matching TRBD1. The germline V gene encodes CDR1 LNHNV and CDR2 YYDKDF (reference sequence). The V segment lost 3 bases and the J segment 4 bases; nucleotides outside the gene matches: 7. CDR3 length: 16 amino acids. CDR3 sequence: CATSRQQGATGNTIYF. The CDR3, as DNA: TGTGCCACCAGCAGGCAACAGGGGGCGACGGGAAACACCATATATTTT.

CDR3 loop: CASSPGTAVYSNQPQHF. The CDR3 bases are TGTGCCAGCAGTCCCGGGACAGCTGTTTATAGCAATCAGCCCCAGCATTTT. The J gene is TRBJ1-5, the V gene TRBV28, with TRBD1 matching over 7 bases. The CDR3 extends over 17 amino acids. In germline, CDR1 is MDHEN, CDR2 SYDVKM. V trimming: 5 bases; J trimming: 0 bases; junction bases outside the gene matches: 10.

The V and J genes are TRBV6-1 and TRBJ2-5; 8 positions match TRBD1. V dropped 10 bases and J dropped 4; count of bases not matched to a gene: 8. Per germline, CDR1 MNHNS and CDR2 SASEGT. The CDR3 is 13 residues long. The CDR3 region is CATHRGSRETQYF. CDR3 bases: TGTGCCACCCACAGGGGGTCCCGAGAGACCCAGTACTTC.

This chain connects TRBV7-3 to TRBJ1-1; TRBD1 matches at 12 bases. This CDR3 spans 16 amino acids. CDR1 SGHTA and CDR2 FQGTGA come from the germline V gene. Unmatched junction bases numbered 10, after V lost 5 bases and J lost 6 bases. In DNA form, the CDR3 reads TGTGCCAGCAGCCCAGGGACAGGGGGCCCCTTAGCTGAAGCTTTCTTT. It encodes CASSPGTGGPLAEAFF.

J is TRBJ2-3 and V is TRBV5-6; maybe TRBD1 (5 bases). The ends were cut back, 4 bases at V and 0 bases at J, with 12 bases in the middle. The CDR3 length is 15 residues. Germline CDR1 is SGHDT and CDR2 is YYEEEE. CDR3 sequence: CASSLTVISTDTQYF. The CDR3, as DNA: TGTGCCAGCAGCCTGACAGTGATTAGCACAGATACGCAGTATTTT. Drawing the rest from reference TRBV5-6 and TRBJ2-3, the complete variable domain is DAGVTQSPTHLIKTRGQQVTLRCSPKSGHDTVSWYQQALGQGPQFIFQYYEEEERQRGNFPDRFSGHQFPNYSSELNVNALLLGDSALYLCASSLTVISTDTQYFGPGTRLTVL.

The chain carries TRBV7-2 and TRBJ1-1; D remains unclear. Trimming removed 1 base at V and 3 bases at J, with 12 bases between. CDR1 SGHTA and CDR2 FQGNSA come from the germline V gene. The CDR3 is 15 amino acids. The CDR3 region is CASSLVAGEHTEAFF. DNA of the CDR3: TGTGCCAGCAGCTTAGTGGCAGGCGAACACACTGAAGCTTTCTTT. The variable domain in full, completed from reference TRBV7-2 and TRBJ1-1, reads GAGVSQSPSNKVTEKGKDVELRCDPISGHTALYWYRQSLGQGLEFLIYFQGNSAPDKSGLPSDRFSAERTGGSVSTLTIQRTQQEDSAVYLCASSLVAGEHTEAFFGQGTRLTVV.

The chain employs TRBV29-1 and TRBJ2-7; 7 bases line up with TRBD1. V shed 7 bases and J 0 bases; nucleotides not matched to a gene: 6. The CDR3 totals 13 residues. Germline lookup yields CDR1 SQVTM and CDR2 ANQGSEA. The CDR3 region has the DNA TGCAGCGCAACAGAGGGGGCCTCCTACGAGCAGTACTTC. It is translated as CSATEGASYEQYF.